The text below deals with one TCR beta chain. This clonotype was seen at least ten times. Its antigen is unknown. No much larger clone exists at a distance of one base, and base qualities are not known. A patient counted as having stable Graves' hyperthyroidism if no progression to ophthalmopathy occurred over 18 months of follow-up. The hyperthyroidism patients were between 18 and 65 years old and newly diagnosed, with a disease duration of less than 2 months. Patients with uncontrolled infections, other autoimmune diseases, pregnancy or lactation were excluded. Diagnoses were based on clinical symptoms, serum thyroxine and TRAb, thyroid ultrasound and orbital computed tomography. PBMCs were isolated from 7.5 to 10 ml of fresh peripheral blood by Ficoll-Paque density gradient centrifugation. Trizol reagent was used to extract total RNA, and RNA quality was then checked on an Agilent 2100 Bioanalyzer.

The sample is drawn from a study of T cells in Graves' hyperthyroidism and ophthalmopathy (dated by TCRdb to the late 2010s). In the study overall: Peripheral blood samples were taken at initial diagnosis, before any treatment was given. In addition, the study compared T-cell repertoires in thyroid tissue and in blood from roughly six Graves' hyperthyroidism patients. For training and testing, the 100 or so patients in the discovery cohort were randomly divided in a 7:3 ratio. TCR V-J signatures able to tell the groups apart were searched for in a discovery cohort of more than 90 patients, of whom over 40 had Graves' ophthalmopathy and 55 to 65 had stable Graves' hyperthyroidism. Prospective prediction of ophthalmopathy was tested in an independent validation cohort of approximately 18 hyperthyroidism patients and 15 to 17 patients who later progressed to ophthalmopathy. The paper describes TCR Vbeta CDR3 sequencing of 120 to 150 peripheral blood samples, made up of 43 ophthalmopathy patients, around 73 hyperthyroidism patients and 17 progressor patients. Following sampling, methimazole starting at 30 mg daily was given to hyperthyroidism patients, and high-dose intravenous methylprednisolone was given to ophthalmopathy patients.

V was cut back by 6 bases and J by 5 bases, leaving a gap of 16 bases between them. CDR1 SNHLY and CDR2 FYNNEI were looked up in the germline V gene. The CDR3 sequence holds 14 residues, the cysteine and phenylalanine included. Here the CDR3 DNA is all that survives: 42 bases in frame from base 1. The TCR beta CDR3 regions were amplified from RNA transcripts. The first round of RT-PCR for the TCR CDR3 was performed with the HTBI primer set and the Qiagen OneStep RT-PCR kit. A second multiplex PCR round built the libraries, followed by size selection and purification. Sequencing of the libraries was done on an Illumina HiSeq2000 using paired-end 100 bp reads. As for how the authors treated the data: SOAPnuke was used to process the raw data, removing reads that contained adapters or uncalled bases, had a mean Phred below 15, or lacked an exact match to the constant primer or identifier. High-quality paired reads were merged with COPE v1.2.5, and unique nucleotide sequences were defined as clonotypes. MiTCR v1.1 was used to align the clonotypes against IMGT TRBV, TRBD and TRBJ reference segments. The analysis was restricted to V-J combinations with a frequency above 0.0001, which together covered just over 98% of the repertoires. A TCS score was defined as the ratio between F50 (clonal expansion) and ExV (chaos), using BLOSUM62-based TCRdist between CDR3 peptides within each V-J. Welch's t-statistics and random forest reduced around 520 V-J features to 13, which were used in a naive Bayes classifier (R e1071). TCRdb reworked the public reads: Q25 trimming with fastp, MiXCR clone assembly, productive beta chains retained. Each record represents a unique CDR3 protein, reported with the most common genes and DNA among its rows. TCRdb's processing, not the authors' own work, is the source of the V and J calls. The sample table records 550,000 to 800,000 distinct CDR3 sequences; roughly 17% of these occur just once. The ten biggest clones cover approximately 8.4% of the sample.

What the study reported, not specific to this receptor: A 13 V-J signature model separated ophthalmopathy from stable hyperthyroidism, with around 90% sensitivity and about 81% specificity in cross-validation and 80%/75% in testing. Most expanded thyroid clonotypes (frequency above 0.001) were also detected in blood, a finding suggesting that blood repertoires may reflect thyroid immune responses. During validation, the model predicted progression to ophthalmopathy a median of roughly six months ahead of onset, with around 65% sensitivity and roughly 72% specificity. Sample size was not statistically predetermined, and investigators were not blinded to group allocation.

Material for sequencing was blood. The receptor chain draws on TRBV2 and TRBJ1-1; a tentative D call is TRBD1 (5 bases match). This clonotype originated in a man younger than 35 with Graves' hyperthyroidism. The nucleotides read TGTGCCAGCAGGACGAATGGGTGGGGGACTGAAGCTTTCTTT. This codes for CASRTNGWGTEAFF.